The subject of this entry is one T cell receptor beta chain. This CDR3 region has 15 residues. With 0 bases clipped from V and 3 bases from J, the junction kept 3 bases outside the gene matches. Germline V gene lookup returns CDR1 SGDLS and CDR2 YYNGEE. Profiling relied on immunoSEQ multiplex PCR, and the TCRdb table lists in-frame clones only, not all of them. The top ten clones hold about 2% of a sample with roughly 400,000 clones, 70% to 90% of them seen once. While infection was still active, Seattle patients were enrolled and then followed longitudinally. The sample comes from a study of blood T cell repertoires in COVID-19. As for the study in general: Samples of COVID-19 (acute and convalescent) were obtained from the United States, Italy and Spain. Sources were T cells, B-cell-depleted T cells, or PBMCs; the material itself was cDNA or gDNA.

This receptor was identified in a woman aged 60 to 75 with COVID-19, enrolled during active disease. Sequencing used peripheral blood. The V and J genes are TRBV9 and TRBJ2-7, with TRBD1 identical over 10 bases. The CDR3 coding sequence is TGTGCCAGCAGCGTAGCGGGACAGGGGTTCTACGAGCAGTACTTC. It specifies CASSVAGQGFYEQYF.